The sequence of this T cell receptor beta chain was determined in a study of blood T cell repertoires in COVID-19. Study-wide background: T cells, B-cell-depleted T cells, or PBMCs supplied cDNA or gDNA.

Per the germline V gene, CDR1 is KGHSH and CDR2 is LQKENI. The CDR3 spans 14 residues. Trimming stripped 5 bases from V and 0 bases from J, with 11 bases between. Study processing details: Reference gene primers were amplified, and this amplification served to estimate nucleated cell counts. Measured with immunoSEQ multiplex PCR; TCRdb has only the in-frame clones, and not every one. V and J calls and clone size follow that table, whereas D and trimming were derived from the DNA. The sample lists some 200,000 clones; roughly 81% were seen once. The sequencing input was peripheral blood. The rearrangement links TRBV18 to TRBJ2-7; no definite D call. The source is a man in his fifties who had recovered from COVID-19. Here the CDR3 DNA reads TGTGCCAGCTCAGCAACGTGGAGCTCCTACGAGCAGTACTTC. It yields the protein CASSATWSSYEQYF.